A single sample gave rise to the 14 T cell receptor beta chains below, sequenced in a study of PD-1 blockade in classical Hodgkin lymphoma. Documented time point: newly diagnosed, previously untreated cHL patient sample. Some clones are missing from TCRdb's copy, which holds only in-frame ones; the method was immunoSEQ multiplex PCR. The top ten clones hold approximately 5% of a sample with about 22,000 clones, roughly 94% of them seen once. Source material: peripheral blood mononuclear cells (PBMCs). The receptors originated from a human donor with classical Hodgkin lymphoma.

The V call is TRBV5-1, the J call TRBJ1-2; the D is unclear. The CDR3 totals 16 residues. Germline V gives CDR1 SGHRS, CDR2 YFSETQ. Trimming removed 0 bases at V and 2 bases at J, with 14 bases between. Here the CDR3 reads CASSLGGNLRNYGYTF. DNA of the CDR3: TGCGCCAGCAGCTTGGGTGGGAACCTGAGGAACTATGGCTACACCTTC.

The V call is TRBV10-3, the J call TRBJ2-7; perhaps TRBD1 as D (6 bases). V lost 3 bases and J 6 bases, leaving 12 bases between the germline ends. From germline, CDR1 is ENHRY and CDR2 SYGVKD. There are 13 residues in the CDR3. CDR3 loop: CAISEGQRGEQYF. The CDR3 coding sequence is TGTGCCATCAGTGAAGGACAGAGGGGCGAGCAGTACTTC.

The rearrangement links TRBV4-1 to TRBJ2-1; TRBD1 or TRBD2 may be the D gene (5 bases each). CDR1 and CDR2 from the germline V gene are MGHRA and YSYEKL. Trimming stripped 2 bases from V and 6 bases from J, with 17 bases between. CDR3 size: 16 residues. CDR3 region: CASSQPPGSRGNEQFF. CDR3 coding DNA: TGCGCCAGCAGCCAACCTCCAGGGTCACGGGGCAATGAGCAGTTCTTC.

The rearrangement links TRBV15 to TRBJ2-1, with 7 positions matching TRBD1. Trimming at V came to 5 bases and at J to 5 bases, leaving 3 bases not matched to a gene. The germline gives CDR1 LNHNV, CDR2 YYDKDF (reference sequence). The CDR3 runs 13 residues. The CDR3 protein is CATSWGTDNEQFF. The CDR3 DNA follows: TGTGCCACCAGCTGGGGGACAGACAATGAGCAGTTCTTC.

This clone was seen a single time. DNA for the CDR3: TGTGCCAGCAGCTGGCTAGCGGGGACTCTCTACAATGAGCAGTTCTTC. Translation gives CASSWLAGTLYNEQFF. This chain links TRBV11-2 with TRBJ2-1; 9 nucleotides align to TRBD2. Trimming removed 4 bases from V and 3 bases from J; junction bases left unmatched: 7. There are 16 residues in the CDR3. Germline V gives CDR1 SGHAT, CDR2 FQNNGV. Full variable domain (remainder filled in from reference TRBV11-2 and TRBJ2-1): EAGVAQSPRYKIIEKRQSVAFWCNPISGHATLYWYQQILGQGPKLLIQFQNNGVVDDSQLPKDRFSAERLKGVDSTLKIQPAKLEDSAVYLCASSWLAGTLYNEQFFGPGTRLTVL.

The genes are TRBV28 and TRBJ2-2; 7 bases are shared with TRBD1. The CDR3 consists of 16 residues. Trimming removed 4 bases from V and 6 bases from J; junction bases left unmatched: 11. Germline-derived CDR1 and CDR2 are MDHEN and SYDVKM. CDR3 protein: CASSSSRGQGAGELFF. The DNA of the CDR3 is TGTGCCAGCAGTTCCAGCCGCGGGCAGGGGGCCGGGGAGCTGTTTTTT.

The chain recombines TRBV7-9 with TRBJ1-3; D not certain. This CDR3 has 12 residues. CDR1 SEHNR and CDR2 FQNEAQ come from the germline V gene (reference sequence). V dropped 1 base and J dropped 5 bases, with 3 bases sitting between them. The CDR3 DNA reads as TGTGCCAGCAGCTTAGGCAGAAACACCATATATTTT. Translated, it gives CASSLGRNTIYF.

The rearrangement uses TRBV7-9 and TRBJ2-6; D may match TRBD1 or TRBD2 (6 bases each). Looked up from germline, CDR1 is SEHNR and CDR2 is FQNEAQ (reference sequence). The CDR3 is 15 residues long. V dropped 5 bases and J dropped 4 bases, with 12 bases sitting between them. CDR3 in DNA: TGTGCCAGCAGCCACTGGGGGGCCGGGGCCAACGTCCTGACTTTC. Protein product: CASSHWGAGANVLTF.

The V and J genes are TRBV25-1 and TRBJ1-6; D possibly corresponds to TRBD1 (5 bases). Trimming left V 0 bases short and J 7 bases short, with 10 bases between. This CDR3 is 15 amino acids long. Germline V gene lookup returns CDR1 MGHDK and CDR2 SYGVNS. CDR3 DNA: TGTGCCAGCAGTGAATACGGCGGGGGAAATTCACCCCTCCACTTT. It specifies CASSEYGGGNSPLHF.

The chain links TRBV6-4 to TRBJ2-6; D possibly matches TRBD1 or TRBD2 (5 bases each). The CDR3 length is 16 residues. In germline, CDR1 is MRHNA, CDR2 SNTAGT. Trimming left V 5 bases short and J 1 base short, with 12 bases between. DNA of the CDR3: TGTGCCAGCAGTCCAGGGACGGGTTCTGGGGCCAACGTCCTGACTTTC. Protein product: CASSPGTGSGANVLTF.

This chain joins TRBV29-1 and TRBJ2-1; 7 bases map to TRBD1. Germline lookup yields CDR1 SQVTM and CDR2 ANQGSEA. V was clipped by 7 bases and J by 4 bases; unmatched bases: 4. CDR3 length: 12 amino acids. CDR3 nucleotide sequence: TGCAGCGCCCCGACAGGGTACAATGAGCAGTTCTTC. Translating gives CSAPTGYNEQFF.

This clone was observed a handful of times. The genes are TRBV7-9 and TRBJ1-1; D remains unclear. There are 14 residues in the CDR3. With 5 bases removed from V and 0 bases from J, the gap between germline ends came to 10 bases. The germline V gene encodes CDR1 SEHNR and CDR2 FQNEAQ (reference sequence). The CDR3 protein is CASSARHMNTEAFF. For the CDR3, the DNA is TGTGCCAGCAGCGCAAGACACATGAACACTGAAGCTTTCTTT.

The chain couples TRBV12-5 to TRBJ1-6; 8 nucleotides line up with TRBD1. Losses at the gene ends were 7 bases for V and 7 bases for J; bases not matched to a gene: 6. CDR1 LGHNT and CDR2 FRNRAP come from the germline V gene. The length of the CDR3 is 14 residues. The CDR3, as DNA: TGTGCTAGTGCCATGGACAGGGCAAATTCACCCCTCCACTTT. Protein product: CASAMDRANSPLHF. The full variable domain, completed using reference TRBV12-5 and TRBJ1-6, is DARVTQTPRHKVTEMGQEVTMRCQPILGHNTVFWYRQTMMQGLELLAYFRNRAPLDDSGMPKDRFSAEMPDATLATLKIQPSEPRDSAVYFCASAMDRANSPLHFGNGTRLTVT.

The V and J genes are TRBV2 and TRBJ2-5; no definite D call. The germline gives CDR1 SNHLY, CDR2 FYNNEI. The CDR3 extends over 13 amino acids. V dropped 3 bases and J dropped 4 bases, with 9 bases sitting between them. The CDR3 here is CASSDGVRETQYF. CDR3 sequence (DNA): TGTGCCAGCAGTGACGGCGTAAGAGAGACCCAGTACTTC.